The 14 T cell receptor beta chains reported below all come from one sample, sequenced in a study of shared clonotypes between healthy human individuals (dated by TCRdb to about 2020). Receptor libraries were prepared by the immunoSEQ multiplex PCR assay. TCRdb provides this immuneACCESS table in a form limited to in-frame rearrangements. Some clones are lacking; in checked studies, under half of them reflect an unresolved V gene, and why the rest are absent is not known. Recorded for this sample are 2 million to 2.5 million clones; just under 95% of them occurred a single time. The ten largest account for around 0.38% of the sample. What was sequenced was naive CD4+ T cells from PBMCs. This sample's cell subset or site label indicates: CD45RA+ positively selected. These receptors all stem from a man aged 18 to 29 in good health. Some clones in this sample may be carry-over from other donors' samples.

The V and J genes are TRBV5-1 and TRBJ2-1; D call uncertain. CDR1 and CDR2 from the germline V gene are SGHRS and YFSETQ. Trimming took 4 bases from V and 3 from J, leaving 11 bases between them. The CDR3 is 14 residues long. In DNA form, the CDR3 reads TGCGCCAGCAGCCCGCAGCAAGGCTACAATGAGCAGTTCTTC. This codes for CASSPQQGYNEQFF.

The chain is built from TRBV28 and TRBJ2-7; no definite D call. Trimming pared 1 base from V and 5 bases from J, leaving 9 bases between. This CDR3 comprises 13 residues. Germline values: CDR1 MDHEN, CDR2 SYDVKM. Written as DNA, the CDR3 is TGTGCCAGCAGTTTATCGAGTCCCCACGAGCAGTACTTC. Its translation: CASSLSSPHEQYF.

Remarks on this clone: The sample contains more than one DNA sequence encoding this CDR3. This chain uses TRBV5-1 with TRBJ1-5; D is unresolved. The CDR3 has 14 amino acids. Trimming shortened V by 0 bases and J by 4 bases, and 8 bases separated the two germline ends. Looked up from germline, CDR1 is SGHRS and CDR2 is YFSETQ. CDR3 loop: CASSLGTANQPQHF. The CDR3 coding sequence is TGCGCCAGCAGCTTGGGTACGGCTAATCAGCCCCAGCATTTT.

This clone was seen a single time. The same CDR3 arises from other DNA sequences in this sample as well. The DNA for the CDR3 is TGTGCCAGCAGCTCTGGAAACACCATATATTTT. Its translation is CASSSGNTIYF. V gene TRBV7-9 combines with J gene TRBJ1-3; D unclear. The CDR3 has 11 amino acids. The V gene lost 4 bases and the J gene lost 2 bases, with 0 bases spanning the gap. In germline, CDR1 is SEHNR, CDR2 FQNEAQ (reference sequence).

This clone was recorded only once. The chain is built from TRBV6-1 and TRBJ1-5; D unresolved. Germline CDR1 is MNHNS and CDR2 is SASEGT. V dropped 5 bases and J dropped 0 bases, with 11 bases sitting between them. The CDR3 is made up of 15 amino acids. CDR3 sequence: CASSSQQNSNQPQHF. The CDR3 nucleotides read TGTGCCAGCAGTTCTCAACAGAATAGCAATCAGCCCCAGCATTTT.

Note on this clone: The sample holds other DNA sequences that translate to the same CDR3. V gene TRBV20-1 combines with J gene TRBJ2-5; the D is unclear. Trimming left V 6 bases short and J 5 bases short, with 7 bases between. The CDR3 contains 10 residues. Germline CDR1 DFQATT, CDR2 SNEGSKA (reference sequence). CDR3 sequence reads: CSALGETQYF. The DNA for the CDR3 is TGCAGTGCATTGGGGGAGACCCAGTACTTC.

Concerning this clone: At the DNA level, this CDR3 is encoded by other sequences in the same sample as well. The chain links TRBV6-4 to TRBJ1-2; tentative D call: TRBD1 (5 bases). Germline-derived CDR1 and CDR2 are MRHNA and SNTAGT. The V gene lost 4 bases and the J gene lost 2 bases, with 8 bases spanning the gap. The CDR3 loop spans 13 amino acids. CDR3 loop: CASSAGTNYGYTF. CDR3 DNA: TGTGCCAGCAGTGCCGGGACGAACTATGGCTACACCTTC.

CDR3 protein: CASSFLAGDLNEQFF. For the CDR3, the DNA is TGCGCCAGCAGCTTCCTAGCGGGAGACCTCAATGAGCAGTTCTTC. V is TRBV5-1 and J is TRBJ2-1, with TRBD2 identical over 10 bases. CDR1 is SGHRS, CDR2 YFSETQ, per germline. Unmatched junction bases numbered 5, after V lost 2 bases and J lost 6 bases. The CDR3 has 15 residues.

This chain connects TRBV27 to TRBJ2-1, with D perhaps matching TRBD1 (5 bases). Trimming took off 8 bases at V and 5 bases at J, with 10 bases between the two ends. There are 12 residues in the CDR3. Per germline, CDR1 MNHEY and CDR2 SMNVEV (reference sequence). The CDR3 DNA is TGTGCCAGCGTCGCAGGGCACAATGAGCAGTTCTTC. As protein: CASVAGHNEQFF.

This chain links TRBV7-8 with TRBJ2-2; D remains ambiguous. From germline, CDR1 is SGHVS and CDR2 FQNEAQ. The CDR3 has 15 amino acids. Between the trimmed V and J ends, which lost 2 bases and 2 bases, there was a span of 9 bases. The CDR3 DNA reads as TGTGCCAGCAGCTTAAATCACCCTAACACCGGGGAGCTGTTTTTT. Protein product: CASSLNHPNTGELFF.

The V and J genes are TRBV5-1 and TRBJ2-2; perhaps D is TRBD1 or TRBD2 (6 bases each). Between the trimmed V and J ends, which lost 0 bases and 7 bases, there was a span of 13 bases. The CDR3 contains 15 residues. Germline-derived CDR1 and CDR2 are SGHRS and YFSETQ. The CDR3 region is CASSLDGGRIGELFF. DNA for the CDR3: TGCGCCAGCAGCTTGGATGGGGGGCGTATCGGGGAGCTGTTTTTT.

The sample holds one count of this clone. This CDR3 is also generated by other DNA sequences in the sample. The chain combines TRBV4-2 with TRBJ1-1; D remains unclear. V shed 3 bases and J shed 1 base, with 9 bases lying between them. This CDR3 is 14 amino acids long. Germline V gene lookup returns CDR1 LGHNA and CDR2 YNFKEQ. The CDR3 loop reads CASSQNPGNTEAFF. The CDR3 bases are TGTGCCAGCAGCCAGAACCCCGGGAACACTGAAGCTTTCTTT.

This rearrangement joins TRBV12-2 to TRBJ2-1; the D call TRBD2 from the table was never checked on the DNA. TRBV12-2 is deemed a pseudogene. The CDR3 has 16 amino acids. CDR3 coding DNA: TGTGCAAGTCGCTTAGCAAGGAGGGAGGACTACAATGAGCAGTTCTTC. It specifies CASRLARREDYNEQFF.

The V call is TRBV11-3, the J call TRBJ2-3; D ambiguous. This CDR3 contains 14 residues. The ends were cut back, 2 bases at V and 4 bases at J, with 10 bases in the middle. Germline V gene sequence: CDR1 SGHNT, CDR2 YENEEA. CDR3 region: CASSLSAMSDTQYF. The CDR3 bases are TGTGCCAGCAGCTTATCGGCGATGTCAGATACGCAGTATTTT.